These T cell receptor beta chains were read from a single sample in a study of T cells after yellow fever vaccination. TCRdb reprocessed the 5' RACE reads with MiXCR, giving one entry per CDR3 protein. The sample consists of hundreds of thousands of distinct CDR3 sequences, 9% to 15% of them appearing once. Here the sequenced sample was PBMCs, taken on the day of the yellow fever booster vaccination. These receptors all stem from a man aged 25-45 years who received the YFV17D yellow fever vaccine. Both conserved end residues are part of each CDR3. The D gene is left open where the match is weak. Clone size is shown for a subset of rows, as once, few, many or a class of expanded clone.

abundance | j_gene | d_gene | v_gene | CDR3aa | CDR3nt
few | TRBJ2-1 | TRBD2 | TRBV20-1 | CSARVLAGEESEQFF | TGCAGTGCTAGAGTTCTAGCGGGAGAGGAGAGTGAGCAGTTCTTC
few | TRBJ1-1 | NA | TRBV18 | CASSLEGGTTEAFF | TGTGCCAGCTCGCTGGAGGGGGGAACAACTGAAGCTTTCTTT
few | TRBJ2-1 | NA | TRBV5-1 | CASSRRGGQDPILYNEQFF | TGCGCCAGCAGCCGCCGGGGGGGACAGGACCCAATCCTCTACAATGAGCAGTTCTTC
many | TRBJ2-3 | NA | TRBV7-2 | CASRRGDTQYF | TGTGCCAGCAGGAGAGGAGATACGCAGTATTTT
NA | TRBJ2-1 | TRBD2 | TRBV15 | CATSRESGRTSNSYNEQFF | TGTGCCACCAGCAGAGAGAGCGGGAGGACCTCGAACTCCTACAATGAGCAGTTCTTC
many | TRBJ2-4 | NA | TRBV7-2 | CASSFGTAKNIQYF | TGTGCCAGCAGCTTCGGGACAGCCAAAAACATTCAGTACTTC
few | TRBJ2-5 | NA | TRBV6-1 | CAAQKGGAETQYF | TGTGCAGCGCAGAAGGGTGGAGCAGAGACCCAGTACTTC
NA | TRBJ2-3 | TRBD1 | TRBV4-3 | CASSQEGTGGTDTQYF | TGCGCCAGCAGCCAAGAGGGGACAGGGGGCACAGATACGCAGTATTTT
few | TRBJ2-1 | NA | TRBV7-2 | CASSSSTHSTNEQFF | TGTGCCAGCAGCTCGTCTACCCACTCCACCAATGAGCAGTTCTTC
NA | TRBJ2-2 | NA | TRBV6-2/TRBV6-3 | CASSYSGTSNTGELFF | TGTGCCAGCAGTTACTCCGGGACTTCCAACACCGGGGAGCTGTTTTTT
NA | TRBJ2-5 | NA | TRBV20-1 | CSARTIRLETQYF | TGCAGTGCTCGGACCATAAGGCTAGAGACCCAGTACTTC
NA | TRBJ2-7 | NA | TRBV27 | CASSLLSGTSYEQYF | TGTGCCAGCAGTTTATTGTCGGGAACTTCCTACGAGCAGTACTTC
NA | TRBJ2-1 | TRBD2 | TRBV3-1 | CASRLILADYNEQFF | TGTGCCAGCAGGCTCATTCTAGCGGATTACAATGAGCAGTTCTTC
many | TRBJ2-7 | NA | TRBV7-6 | CASRPDGGTEQYF | TGTGCCAGCAGACCCGATGGAGGGACCGAGCAGTACTTC
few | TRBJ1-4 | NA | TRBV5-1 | CASSPGDVEKLFF | TGCGCCAGCTCTCCGGGGGATGTGGAAAAACTGTTTTTT
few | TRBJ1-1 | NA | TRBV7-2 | CASSLEIGLPTEAFF | TGTGCCAGCAGCTTAGAGATAGGATTACCCACTGAAGCTTTCTTT
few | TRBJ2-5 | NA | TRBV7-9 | CASSQRNWETQYF | TGTGCCAGCAGCCAACGGAACTGGGAGACCCAGTACTTC
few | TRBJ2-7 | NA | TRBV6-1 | CASSAGAPFEQYF | TGTGCCAGCAGTGCAGGGGCGCCCTTCGAGCAGTACTTC
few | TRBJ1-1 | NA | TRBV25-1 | CASATRGITEAFF | TGTGCCAGCGCAACCCGGGGGATCACTGAAGCTTTCTTT
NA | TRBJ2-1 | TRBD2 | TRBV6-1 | CASRMGREPEGEQFF | TGTGCCAGCAGAATGGGGAGGGAGCCAGAGGGTGAGCAGTTCTTC
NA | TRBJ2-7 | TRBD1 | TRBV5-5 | CASSPMGQRAYEQYF | TGTGCCAGCAGCCCTATGGGACAGCGAGCCTACGAGCAGTACTTC
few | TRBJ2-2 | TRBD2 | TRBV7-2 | CASEETSGNTGELFF | TGTGCCAGCGAAGAGACTAGCGGAAACACCGGGGAGCTGTTTTTT
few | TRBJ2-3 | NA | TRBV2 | CASSASQPSTDTQYF | TGTGCCAGCAGTGCATCCCAACCATCCACAGATACGCAGTATTTT
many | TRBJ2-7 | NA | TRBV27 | CASSLASLGDIYEQYF | TGTGCCAGCAGTTTAGCCTCTTTGGGGGACATTTACGAGCAGTACTTC
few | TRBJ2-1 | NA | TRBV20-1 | CSAIARSYNEQFF | TGCAGTGCTATAGCTCGCTCCTACAATGAGCAGTTCTTC
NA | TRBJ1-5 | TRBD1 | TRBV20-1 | CSARQGVNQPQHF | TGCAGTGCCAGACAGGGAGTGAATCAGCCCCAGCATTTT
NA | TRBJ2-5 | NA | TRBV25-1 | CASSEDRAWGGTQYF | TGTGCCAGCAGTGAAGACAGGGCTTGGGGGGGGACCCAGTACTTC
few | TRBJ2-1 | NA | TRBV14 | CASSRGVGNEQFF | TGTGCCAGCAGTAGGGGAGTTGGAAATGAGCAGTTCTTC
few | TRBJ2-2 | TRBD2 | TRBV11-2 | CASSLRQKTSEIPNTGELFF | TGTGCCAGCAGCTTACGTCAGAAGACTAGCGAAATTCCGAACACCGGGGAGCTGTTTTTT
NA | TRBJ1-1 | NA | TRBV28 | CASSLFGAVAEAFF | TGTGCCAGCAGTTTATTCGGGGCCGTCGCTGAAGCTTTCTTT